This T cell receptor (beta chain) derives from a study of blood T cell repertoires in COVID-19 (dated by TCRdb to the early 2020s). At the level of the whole study: The collaborator samples originated in the United States, Italy and Spain and spanned the acute and convalescent phases of COVID-19. Nearly every sample came with metadata listing a de-identified subject ID, COVID-19 status, age in years and sex. The samples were drawn from two sources: the first 160 participants of the ongoing ImmuneRACE study, and 1,254 subjects contributed by 6 global collaborators. The repertoires were released in a freely available public database intended as a resource for research on the immune response to SARS-CoV-2. Where available, HLA class I and class II types were obtained from metadata supplied by the sample provider rather than from assay-based typing. Deeply sampled blood TCRbeta repertoires from subjects exposed to, actively infected with, or recovered from COVID-19 were included in the dataset. The prospective study material was composed of cDNA or gDNA derived from T cells, B-cell-depleted T cells, or PBMCs. The full study reports these points: Clinical and demographic metadata were provided uncurated, with the amount varying by source and participant.

Each collaborating institution followed its own protocols to collect whole blood in K2EDTA tubes. For TCRbeta analysis, collaborators shipped samples as frozen whole blood, isolated PBMCs, or DNA extracted from either of those sample types. This clone was observed a few times. Its antigen has not been determined. Per-nucleotide qualities are absent, and no much larger clonotype sits a single base away. The immunoSEQ Assay, a bias-controlled multiplex PCR, was used to amplify TCRbeta CDR3 regions from genomic DNA. The authors' pipeline ran thus. Within the assay, amplification of reference gene primers was used to estimate how many nucleated cells each sample contained. To quantify the absolute abundance of each unique TCRbeta CDR3 rearrangement, sequence reads were collapsed and filtered. Productive Simpson clonality was computed per sample as the square root of Simpson's diversity index over productive rearrangements. The source is immuneACCESS, and TCRdb retained only in-frame sequences with V and J called. Part of the clones is not carried over; for the studies checked, unresolved V genes explain less than half of this, and the remainder is unexplained. The D gene and trimming were derived from the DNA, and the V and J assignments and clone size from that table. This sample has around 120,000 clones in its table, and approximately 80% of those were observed once. Jointly, the top ten make up approximately 7% of the sample.

The sample was peripheral blood. This TCR was recovered from a man aged 65 to 85 with active or convalescent COVID-19.

The CDR3 here reads CASSSGTDPWPQHF. The DNA is TGTGCCAGTAGTAGCGGGACAGATCCATGGCCCCAGCATTTT. The sequence is built from TRBV19 and TRBJ1-5; TRBD1 aligns with 7 central bases. The CDR3 starts with the cysteine, ends with the phenylalanine, and has 14 residues. The retained sequence is limited to the CDR3, 42 bases, with the frame set at the first base. For CDR1 and CDR2, the germline V gene (reference sequence) lists LNHDA and SQIVND. At the junction V is shortened by 4 bases and J by 9 bases; bases outside the gene matches: 9.